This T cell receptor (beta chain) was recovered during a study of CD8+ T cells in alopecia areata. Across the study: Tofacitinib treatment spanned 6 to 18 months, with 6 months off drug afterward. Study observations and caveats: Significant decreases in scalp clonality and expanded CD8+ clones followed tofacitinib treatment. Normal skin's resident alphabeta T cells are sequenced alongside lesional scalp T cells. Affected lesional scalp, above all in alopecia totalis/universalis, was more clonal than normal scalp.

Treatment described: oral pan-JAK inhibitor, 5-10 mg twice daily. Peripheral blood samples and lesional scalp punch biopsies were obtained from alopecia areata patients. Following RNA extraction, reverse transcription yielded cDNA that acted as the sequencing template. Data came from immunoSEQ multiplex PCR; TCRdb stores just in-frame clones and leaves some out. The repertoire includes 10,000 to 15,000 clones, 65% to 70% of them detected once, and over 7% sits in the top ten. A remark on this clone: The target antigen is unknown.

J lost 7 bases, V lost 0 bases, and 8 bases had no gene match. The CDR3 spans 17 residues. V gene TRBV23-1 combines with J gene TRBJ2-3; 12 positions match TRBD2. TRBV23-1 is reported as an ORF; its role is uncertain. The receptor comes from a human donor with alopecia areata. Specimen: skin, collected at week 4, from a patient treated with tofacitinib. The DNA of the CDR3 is TGCGCCAGCAGTCAATCGGCCCTAGCGGGGGGGAAGCATACGCAGTATTTT. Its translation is CASSQSALAGGKHTQYF.